The clone carrying this T cell receptor (beta chain) was picked up many times. What it recognizes is unknown. This sample was taken from a study of T cell repertoires in cytomegalovirus infection. Whole-study context: CMV infection together with matching HLA type was indicated by public TCR beta signatures. Study observations and caveats: Identification of carriers of CMV plus the relevant HLA was performed using cumulative public TCR beta family frequency. In two of eight donors, the top clonotype was HLA-C-restricted CMV-specific.

TCRdb processed the reads anew with MiXCR; each CDR3 protein has one entry. The table includes approximately 200,000 distinct CDR3 sequences, over 20% detected once. There are 17 residues in the CDR3. V was pared by 2 bases and J by 0 bases, with 15 bases between. Germline V CDR1 and CDR2: SGHVS, FQNEAQ. The chain employs TRBV7-8 and TRBJ2-3; the D gene could be TRBD1 or TRBD2 (5 bases each). Sequenced: CD8+ T cells from PBMCs. This sequence originates from a human donor in good health (CMV status not recorded). Some clones in this sample may be carry-over from other donors' samples. The CDR3 nucleotides are TGTGCCAGCAGCTTATGGCGAGGGGATGGTAGCACAGATACGCAGTATTTT. Translating gives CASSLWRGDGSTDTQYF.